This T cell receptor beta chain was found in a study of blood T cell repertoires in COVID-19. Study information: Collection of acute and convalescent COVID-19 samples took place in the United States, Italy and Spain.

Repertoires were generated with immunoSEQ multiplex PCR, while TCRdb's copy carries only in-frame clones and drops some. The sample consists of around 47,000 clones, roughly nine tenths of them appearing once. CDR1 is GTSNPN and CDR2 is SVGIG in the germline V gene (reference sequence). V lost 8 bases, J lost 0 bases, and 11 bases lay in between. The CDR3 covers 13 residues. Source material: peripheral blood. The sequence came from an elderly woman in a cohort sampled during active or convalescent COVID-19. The chain employs TRBV30 and TRBJ2-1; D might be TRBD1 (5 bases). The CDR3 DNA follows: TGTGCCCTTAGGGGAACCTCCTACAATGAGCAGTTCTTC. It is translated as CALRGTSYNEQFF.